The 13 T cell receptor beta chains presented below share a single source sample, sequenced in a study of shared T cell receptors in the human thymus (dated by TCRdb to the early 2020s). The library was obtained by the immunoSEQ multiplex PCR assay. The table comes from immuneACCESS by way of TCRdb, which keeps in-frame sequences with V and J called. Part of the clones is missing from these tables; in studies checked, under half for an unresolved V gene and the rest for unknown reasons. The sample table lists under 450,000 clones, 85% to 95% of them with a count of one. 0.02% of the sample belongs to the ten largest clones. Sample: thymocytes. The origin of the receptors is a human donor.

The genes are TRBV7-8 and TRBJ1-1; D remains ambiguous. Germline V gives CDR1 SGHVS, CDR2 FQNEAQ. Trimming removed 8 bases from V and 4 bases from J, with 17 bases in between. The CDR3 totals 14 residues. This CDR3 is CASYSPTRGTEAFF. DNA for the CDR3: TGTGCCAGCTATAGTCCAACCCGGGGCACTGAAGCTTTCTTT.

V and J are TRBV4-2 and TRBJ1-2, with D maybe TRBD1 (6 bases). Trimming took 0 bases from V and 8 from J, leaving 10 bases between them. Germline V lookup: CDR1 LGHNA, CDR2 YNFKEQ. This CDR3 is built from 13 residues. CDR3 protein: CASSQDIGGGYTF. The DNA of the CDR3 is TGTGCCAGCAGCCAAGACATAGGGGGAGGCTACACCTTC.

CDR3 sequence: CASSRLAGDAYNEQFF. CDR3 DNA: TGTGCCAGCAGCCGGCTAGCGGGAGATGCATACAATGAGCAGTTCTTC. This chain uses TRBV14 with TRBJ2-1; 10 nucleotides agree with TRBD2. The trim removed 4 bases at V and 4 bases at J, leaving 7 bases unmatched. CDR1 and CDR2 (germline): SGHDN, FVKESK. The CDR3 is made up of 16 amino acids. The full variable domain, rest sourced from reference TRBV14 and TRBJ2-1, is EAGVTQFPSHSVIEKGQTVTLRCDPISGHDNLYWYRRVMGKEIKFLLHFVKESKQDESGMPNNRFLAERTGGTYSTLKVQPAELEDSGVYFCASSRLAGDAYNEQFFGPGTRLTVL.

The V gene is TRBV18, the J gene TRBJ2-1; 7 positions agree with TRBD2. Germline trimming cut 4 bases from V and 5 bases from J; bases unmatched to any gene: 8. The CDR3 length is 15 residues. Germline V lookup: CDR1 KGHSH, CDR2 LQKENI. As DNA, the CDR3 is TGTGCCAGCTCACGGGGGGGTCCTGACCACAATGAGCAGTTCTTC. It encodes CASSRGGPDHNEQFF.

The CDR3 DNA sequence: TGCGCCAGCAGCCAAGAGGGCGAGCGGGACACAGCCTACGAGCAGTACTTC. As protein: CASSQEGERDTAYEQYF. The rearrangement joins TRBV4-3 to TRBJ2-7, with D possibly being TRBD2 (7 bases). This CDR3 is built from 17 residues. Trimming left V 0 bases short and J 2 bases short, with 17 bases between. Looked up from germline, CDR1 is LGHNA and CDR2 is YSLEER.

The CDR3 is CASSQDRDGYNEQFF. CDR3 in DNA: TGTGCCAGCAGCCAAGATAGGGATGGTTACAATGAGCAGTTCTTC. The rearrangement joins TRBV4-2 to TRBJ2-1; D call uncertain. The CDR3 sequence is 15 residues long. Looked up from germline, CDR1 is LGHNA and CDR2 is YNFKEQ. Trimming pared 0 bases from V and 4 bases from J, leaving 10 bases between.

The genes are TRBV7-5 and TRBJ2-5; TRBD1, the table's D call, lacks a check against the DNA. TRBV7-5 is a pseudogene locus. This CDR3 comprises 18 residues. The CDR3 DNA follows: TGTGTCAGAAGCCCCCGAACACAGGGGGCGTGCAAACAAGAGACCCAGTACTTC. Its translation is CVRSPRTQGACKQETQYF.

The chain has TRBV28 and TRBJ1-3; a weak D match, TRBD1 (6 bases). Germline lookup yields CDR1 MDHEN and CDR2 SYDVKM. The V gene lost 6 bases and the J gene lost 4 bases, with 19 bases spanning the gap. The CDR3 is 16 amino acids. The CDR3 loop reads CASSHPDRLLGNTIYF. The CDR3 nucleotides read TGTGCCAGCAGCCATCCGGACAGACTTTTAGGAAACACCATATATTTT. Based on the CDR3 plus reference TRBV28 and TRBJ1-3, the full variable domain is DVKVTQSSRYLVKRTGEKVFLECVQDMDHENMFWYRQDPGLGLRLIYFSYDVKMKEKGDIPEGYSVSREKKERFSLILESASTNQTSMYLCASSHPDRLLGNTIYFGEGSWLTVV.

The gene calls are TRBV28 and TRBJ1-4; 7 bases agree with TRBD1. CDR3 length: 15 residues. Germline V CDR1 and CDR2: MDHEN, SYDVKM. The V segment lost 7 bases and the J segment 0 bases; nucleotides outside the gene matches: 5. The DNA for the CDR3 is TGTGCCAGCACCCCCGGGACAGCAACTAATGAAAAACTGTTTTTT. Translation gives CASTPGTATNEKLFF.

This clone was seen once. The chain joins TRBV7-2 to TRBJ1-2; the D is unclear. The CDR3 has 12 residues. Trimming took off 0 bases at V and 8 bases at J, with 7 bases between the two ends. The germline gives CDR1 SGHTA, CDR2 FQGNSA. The CDR3 sequence is CASSLAREGYTF. CDR3 nucleotides: TGTGCCAGCAGCTTAGCGCGGGAAGGCTACACCTTC.

This clone showed up just once. V usage is TRBV4-1 and J usage is TRBJ1-3; D might be TRBD1 (6 bases). The V gene lost 0 bases and the J gene lost 0 bases, with 9 bases spanning the gap. Germline CDR1 and CDR2: MGHRA and YSYEKL. The CDR3 is 16 amino acids. The CDR3 bases are TGCGCCAGCAGCCAAGAGGGACACCTCTCTGGAAACACCATATATTTT. This gives the protein CASSQEGHLSGNTIYF.

V and J are TRBV5-1 and TRBJ1-1; D is perhaps TRBD1 (6 bases). The CDR3 runs to 17 residues. Deletions cut 4 bases from V and 1 base from J, with 20 bases between. In germline, CDR1 is SGHRS, CDR2 YFSETQ. CDR3 protein: CASSPSPGAMRNTEAFF. The DNA for the CDR3 is TGCGCCAGCAGCCCTTCTCCGGGGGCTATGCGGAACACTGAAGCTTTCTTT.

This clone was seen a single time. The chain combines TRBV19 with TRBJ1-5; TRBD1 matches at 8 bases. The CDR3 covers 16 residues. The J segment lost 2 bases and the V segment lost 5 bases, leaving 8 bases of the junction unmatched. CDR1 and CDR2 (germline): LNHDA, SQIVND (reference sequence). CDR3 DNA: TGTGCCAGTAGTCCCGGACAGGGCTGGGGCAATCAGCCCCAGCATTTT. It encodes CASSPGQGWGNQPQHF.